This TCR beta chain came from a study of CD8 T cells in Susac syndrome. Study overall: Eight or nine of the sequenced Susac syndrome patients were in remission, and five or six had active disease.

The authors negatively isolated CD8+ and CD4+ T cells and FACS-enriched TEMRA cells. When the RNA was reverse transcribed, random hexamers were used with an input of about 0.45 to 1 ug. An immunoSEQ multiplex PCR generated amplified TCR beta CDR3 products spanning 54 Vbeta and 13 Jbeta. TCRdb recomputed calls from the immunoSEQ multiplex PCR reads with MiXCR, one row per CDR3 protein. The sample yields some 77,000 distinct CDR3 sequences, about 92% seen once. The CDR3 has 17 amino acids. Germline CDR1 and CDR2: MDHEN and SYDVKM. V shed 3 bases and J shed 1 base, with 18 bases lying between them. The chain links TRBV28 to TRBJ1-1; the D gene is possibly TRBD1 (5 bases). This receptor was taken from a human donor with Susac syndrome. The source material was CD4+ T cells from PBMCs. CDR3 sequence (DNA): TGTGCCAGCAGTTTCTATAGGTTGGGGGTTTCGAACACTGAAGCTTTCTTT. Protein product: CASSFYRLGVSNTEAFF.